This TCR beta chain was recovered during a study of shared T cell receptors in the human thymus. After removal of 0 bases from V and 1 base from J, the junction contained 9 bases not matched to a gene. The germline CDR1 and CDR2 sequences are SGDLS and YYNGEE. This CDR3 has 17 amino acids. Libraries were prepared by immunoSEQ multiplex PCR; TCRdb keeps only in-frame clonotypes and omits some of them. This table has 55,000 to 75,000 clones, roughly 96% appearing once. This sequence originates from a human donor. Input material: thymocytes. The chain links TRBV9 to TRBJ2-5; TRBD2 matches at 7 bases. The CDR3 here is CASSVDIEWGGQETQYF. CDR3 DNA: TGTGCCAGCAGCGTAGATATTGAATGGGGGGGCCAAGAGACCCAGTACTTC.